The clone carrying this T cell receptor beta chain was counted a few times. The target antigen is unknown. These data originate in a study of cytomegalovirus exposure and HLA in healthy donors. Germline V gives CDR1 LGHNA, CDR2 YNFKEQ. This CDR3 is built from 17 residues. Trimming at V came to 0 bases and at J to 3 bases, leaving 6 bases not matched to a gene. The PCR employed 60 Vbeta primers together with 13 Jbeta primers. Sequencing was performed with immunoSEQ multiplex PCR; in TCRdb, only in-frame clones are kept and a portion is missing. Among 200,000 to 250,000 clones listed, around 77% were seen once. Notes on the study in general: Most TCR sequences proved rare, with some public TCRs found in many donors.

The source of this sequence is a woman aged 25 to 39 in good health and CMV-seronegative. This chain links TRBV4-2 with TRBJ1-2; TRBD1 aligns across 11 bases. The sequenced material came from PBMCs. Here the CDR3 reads CASSQESGQGAYYGYTF. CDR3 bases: TGTGCCAGCAGCCAAGAATCCGGACAGGGGGCTTACTATGGCTACACCTTC.